The present entry profiles one TCR beta chain with its context. TCRdb independently ran MiXCR on the RT-PCR reads; one entry per CDR3 protein. The sample consists of under 850,000 distinct CDR3 sequences, approximately 18% of them appearing once. The data originate from a study of response to subunit inactivated influenza vaccine. The CDR3 spans 14 residues. The V and J ends lost 5 bases and 1 base respectively, with 13 bases between them. Germline CDR1 DFQATT, CDR2 SNEGSKA (reference sequence). This chain links TRBV20-1 with TRBJ2-3, with D possibly TRBD1 on 5 matching bases. Sequenced here: PBMCs from blood, sampled around 5 days after vaccination. This receptor was obtained from a man aged 50-59 years who received an inactivated influenza vaccine. As DNA, the CDR3 is TGCAGTGCTCTTTCTGTGACAGGCACAGATACGCAGTATTTT. It is translated as CSALSVTGTDTQYF.